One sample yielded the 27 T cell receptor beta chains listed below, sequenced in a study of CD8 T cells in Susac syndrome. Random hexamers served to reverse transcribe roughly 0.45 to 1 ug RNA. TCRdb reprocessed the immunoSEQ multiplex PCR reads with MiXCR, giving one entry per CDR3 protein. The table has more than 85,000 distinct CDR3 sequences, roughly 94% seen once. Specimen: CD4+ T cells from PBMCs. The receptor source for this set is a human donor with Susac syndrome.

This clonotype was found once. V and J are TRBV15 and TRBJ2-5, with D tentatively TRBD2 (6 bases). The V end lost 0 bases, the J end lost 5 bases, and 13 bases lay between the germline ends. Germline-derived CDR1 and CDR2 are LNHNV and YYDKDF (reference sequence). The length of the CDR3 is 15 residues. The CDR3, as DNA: TGTGCCACCAGCAGAGATCGAGGGGAGGCGGAGACCCAGTACTTC. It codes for CATSRDRGEAETQYF.

As DNA, the CDR3 is TGTGCCACAGAGCCTAGCGGGGCCTCCTACAATGAGCAGTTCTTC. Encoded protein: CATEPSGASYNEQFF. V gene TRBV28 combines with J gene TRBJ2-1; 9 nucleotides line up with TRBD2. CDR1 and CDR2 from the germline V gene are MDHEN and SYDVKM. CDR3 size: 15 residues. Unmatched junction bases numbered 7, after V lost 10 bases and J lost 0 bases.

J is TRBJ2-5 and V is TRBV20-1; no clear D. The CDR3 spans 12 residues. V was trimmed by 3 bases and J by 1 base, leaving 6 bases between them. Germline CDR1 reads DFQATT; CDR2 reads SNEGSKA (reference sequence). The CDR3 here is CSARPLQETQYF. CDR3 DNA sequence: TGCAGTGCTAGGCCACTCCAAGAGACCCAGTACTTC.

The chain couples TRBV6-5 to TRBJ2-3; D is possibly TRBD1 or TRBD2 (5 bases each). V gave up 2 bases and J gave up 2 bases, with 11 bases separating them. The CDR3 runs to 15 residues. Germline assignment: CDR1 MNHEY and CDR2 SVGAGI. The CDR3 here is CASSYGQGPTDTQYF. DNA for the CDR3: TGTGCCAGCAGTTACGGGCAGGGACCCACAGATACGCAGTATTTT.

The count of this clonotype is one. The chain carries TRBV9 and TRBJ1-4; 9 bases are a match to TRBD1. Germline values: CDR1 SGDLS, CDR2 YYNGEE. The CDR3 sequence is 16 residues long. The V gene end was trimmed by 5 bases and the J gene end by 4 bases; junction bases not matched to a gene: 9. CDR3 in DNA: TGTGCCAGCAGTCGCGACCCGGGACAGGGTAATGAAAAACTGTTTTTT. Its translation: CASSRDPGQGNEKLFF.

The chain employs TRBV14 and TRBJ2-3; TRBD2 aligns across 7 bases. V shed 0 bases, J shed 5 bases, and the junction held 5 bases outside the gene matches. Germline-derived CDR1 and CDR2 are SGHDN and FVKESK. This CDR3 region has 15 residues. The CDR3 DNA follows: TGTGCCAGCAGCCAAGATAGACTAGCCAAAGATACGCAGTATTTT. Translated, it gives CASSQDRLAKDTQYF.

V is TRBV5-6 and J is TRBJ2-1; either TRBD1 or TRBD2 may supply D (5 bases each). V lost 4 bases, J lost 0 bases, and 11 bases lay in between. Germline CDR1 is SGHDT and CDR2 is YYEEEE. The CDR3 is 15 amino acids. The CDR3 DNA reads TGTGCCAGCAGCCCGGGACCCAGCTCCTACAATGAGCAGTTCTTC. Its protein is CASSPGPSSYNEQFF.

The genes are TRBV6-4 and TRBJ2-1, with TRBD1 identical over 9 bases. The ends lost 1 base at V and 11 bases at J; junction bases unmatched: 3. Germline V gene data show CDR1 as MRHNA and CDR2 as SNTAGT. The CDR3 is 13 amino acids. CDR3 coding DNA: TGTGCCAGCAGTGACTGGGGACAGGGCAAGCAGTTCTTC. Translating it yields CASSDWGQGKQFF.

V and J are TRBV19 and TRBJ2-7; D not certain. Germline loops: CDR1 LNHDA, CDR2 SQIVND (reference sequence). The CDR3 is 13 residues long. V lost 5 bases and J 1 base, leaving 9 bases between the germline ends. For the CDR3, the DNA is TGTGCCAGTAGTTTGGGTAATTCCTACGAGCAGTACTTC. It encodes CASSLGNSYEQYF.

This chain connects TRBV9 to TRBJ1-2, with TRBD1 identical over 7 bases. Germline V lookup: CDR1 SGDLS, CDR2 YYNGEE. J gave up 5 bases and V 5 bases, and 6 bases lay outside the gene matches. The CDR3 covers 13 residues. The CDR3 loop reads CASRDGTAYGYTF. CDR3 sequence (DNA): TGTGCCAGCAGAGACGGGACAGCTTATGGCTACACCTTC.

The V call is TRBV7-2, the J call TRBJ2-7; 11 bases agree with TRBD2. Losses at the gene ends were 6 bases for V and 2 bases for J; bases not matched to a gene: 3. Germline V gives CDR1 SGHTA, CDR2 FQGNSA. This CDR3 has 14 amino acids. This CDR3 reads CASRLLAGAYEQYF. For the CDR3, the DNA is TGTGCCAGCAGGTTACTAGCGGGGGCCTACGAGCAGTACTTC.

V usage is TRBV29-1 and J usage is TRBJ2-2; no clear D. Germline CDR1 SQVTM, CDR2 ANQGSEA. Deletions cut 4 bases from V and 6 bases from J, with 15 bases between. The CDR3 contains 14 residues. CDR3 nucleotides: TGCAGCGTTGCTGAAGGGCAAAGGGCCGGGGAGCTGTTTTTT. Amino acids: CSVAEGQRAGELFF.

The CDR3 region is CAWNSGGIDRFSGARSYEQYF. The CDR3 DNA reads as TGTGCCTGGAATTCAGGGGGTATTGACAGGTTTAGCGGGGCCCGCTCCTACGAGCAGTACTTC. The rearrangement uses TRBV30 and TRBJ2-7; weak D call: TRBD2 (8 bases). The CDR3 has 21 residues. V shed 4 bases and J shed 0 bases, with 34 bases lying between them. CDR1 and CDR2 (germline): GTSNPN, SVGIG (reference sequence).

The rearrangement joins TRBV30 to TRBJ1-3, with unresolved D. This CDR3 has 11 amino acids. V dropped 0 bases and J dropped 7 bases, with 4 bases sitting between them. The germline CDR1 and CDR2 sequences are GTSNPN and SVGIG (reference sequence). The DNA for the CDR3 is TGTGCCTGGAGTGTCGGCAACACCATATATTTT. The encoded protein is CAWSVGNTIYF.

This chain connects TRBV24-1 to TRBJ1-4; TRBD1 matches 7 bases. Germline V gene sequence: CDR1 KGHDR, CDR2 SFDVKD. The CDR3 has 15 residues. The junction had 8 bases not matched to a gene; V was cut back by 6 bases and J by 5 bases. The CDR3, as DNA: TGTGCCACCAGTTCTACCCGGGACAGCAATGAAAAACTGTTTTTT. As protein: CATSSTRDSNEKLFF.

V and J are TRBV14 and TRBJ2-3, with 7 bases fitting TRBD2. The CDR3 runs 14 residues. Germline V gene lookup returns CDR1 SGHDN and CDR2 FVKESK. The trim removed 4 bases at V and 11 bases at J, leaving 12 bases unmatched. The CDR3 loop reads CASSPSGEPPRQYF. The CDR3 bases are TGTGCCAGCAGCCCGAGCGGGGAGCCCCCCCGGCAGTATTTT. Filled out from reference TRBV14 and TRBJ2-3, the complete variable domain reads EAGVTQFPSHSVIEKGQTVTLRCDPISGHDNLYWYRRVMGKEIKFLLHFVKESKQDESGMPNNRFLAERTGGTYSTLKVQPAELEDSGVYFCASSPSGEPPRQYFGPGTRLTVL.

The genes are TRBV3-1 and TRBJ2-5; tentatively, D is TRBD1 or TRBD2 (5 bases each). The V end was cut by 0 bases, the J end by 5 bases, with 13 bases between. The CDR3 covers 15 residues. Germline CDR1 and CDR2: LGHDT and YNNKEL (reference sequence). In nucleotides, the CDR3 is TGTGCCAGCAGCCAAGATAGGGGACCCTTGGAGACCCAGTACTTC. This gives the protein CASSQDRGPLETQYF.

CDR3 region: CASSSRWTSSTDTQYF. CDR3 coding DNA: TGTGCCAGCAGCTCCCGATGGACTAGCTCCACAGATACGCAGTATTTT. The chain has TRBV7-2 and TRBJ2-3, with 8 bases that match TRBD2. This CDR3 is built from 16 residues. Germline V gene lookup returns CDR1 SGHTA and CDR2 FQGNSA. V shed 4 bases and J 2 bases; nucleotides not matched to a gene: 8.

Here the CDR3 DNA reads TGTGCCAGCAGATCGACAGGGGAGTATAGCAATCAGCCCCAGCATTTT. Translation gives CASRSTGEYSNQPQHF. The V and J genes are TRBV2 and TRBJ1-5, with TRBD1 matching 8 bases. The CDR3 totals 16 residues. Losses at the gene ends were 6 bases for V and 0 bases for J; bases not matched to a gene: 7. Germline CDR1 is SNHLY and CDR2 is FYNNEI. The variable domain in full, completed from reference TRBV2 and TRBJ1-5, reads EPEVTQTPSHQVTQMGQEVILRCVPISNHLYFYWYRQILGQKVEFLVSFYNNEISEKSEIFDDQFSVERPDGSNFTLKIRSTKLEDSAMYFCASRSTGEYSNQPQHFGDGTRLSIL.

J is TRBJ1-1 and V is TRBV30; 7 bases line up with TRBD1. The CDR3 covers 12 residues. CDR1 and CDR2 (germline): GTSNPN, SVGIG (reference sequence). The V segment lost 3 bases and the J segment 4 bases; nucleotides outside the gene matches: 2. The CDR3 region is CAWRQGTTEAFF. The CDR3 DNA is TGTGCCTGGAGACAGGGGACCACTGAAGCTTTCTTT.

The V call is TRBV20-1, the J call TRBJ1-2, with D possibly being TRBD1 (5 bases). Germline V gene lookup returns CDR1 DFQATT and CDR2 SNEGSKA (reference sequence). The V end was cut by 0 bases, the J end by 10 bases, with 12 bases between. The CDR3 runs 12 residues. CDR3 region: CSAREAGLAYTF. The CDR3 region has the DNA TGCAGTGCTAGAGAGGCAGGGCTCGCCTACACCTTC.

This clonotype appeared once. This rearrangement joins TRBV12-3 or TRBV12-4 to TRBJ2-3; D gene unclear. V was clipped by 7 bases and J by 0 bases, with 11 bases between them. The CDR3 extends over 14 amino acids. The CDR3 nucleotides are TGTGCCAGCAAGACGGGCTCAAGCACAGATACGCAGTATTTT. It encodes CASKTGSSTDTQYF.

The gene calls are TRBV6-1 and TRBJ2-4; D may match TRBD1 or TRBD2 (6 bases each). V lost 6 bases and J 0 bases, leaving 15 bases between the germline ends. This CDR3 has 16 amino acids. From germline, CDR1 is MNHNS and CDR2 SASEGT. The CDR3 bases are TGTGCCAGCAGATCTGAGGGGGGCCTAGCCAAAAACATTCAGTACTTC. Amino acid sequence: CASRSEGGLAKNIQYF.

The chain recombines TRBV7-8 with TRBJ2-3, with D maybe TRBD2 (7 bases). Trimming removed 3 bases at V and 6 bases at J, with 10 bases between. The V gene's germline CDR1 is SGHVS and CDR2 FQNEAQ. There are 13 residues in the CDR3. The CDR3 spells CASSFRGGDTQYF. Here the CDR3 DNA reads TGTGCCAGCAGCTTTAGGGGGGGCGATACGCAGTATTTT.

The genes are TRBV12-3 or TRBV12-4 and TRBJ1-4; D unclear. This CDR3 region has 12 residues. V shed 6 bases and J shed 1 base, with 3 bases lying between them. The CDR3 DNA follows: TGTGCCAGCAGCCAAACTAATGAAAAACTGTTTTTT. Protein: CASSQTNEKLFF.

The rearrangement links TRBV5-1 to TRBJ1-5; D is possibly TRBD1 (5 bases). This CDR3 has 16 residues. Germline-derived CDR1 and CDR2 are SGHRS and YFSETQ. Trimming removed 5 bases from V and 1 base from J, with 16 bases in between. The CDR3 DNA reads TGCGCCAGCAGGGCGGGTTCCGCAGGGAGCAATCAGCCCCAGCATTTT. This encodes CASRAGSAGSNQPQHF.

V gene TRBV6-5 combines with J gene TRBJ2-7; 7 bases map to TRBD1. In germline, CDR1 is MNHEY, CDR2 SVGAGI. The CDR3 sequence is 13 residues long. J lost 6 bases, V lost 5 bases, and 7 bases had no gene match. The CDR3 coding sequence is TGTGCCAGCAGTGGCAGACAGGGTTCCGAGCAGTACTTC. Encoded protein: CASSGRQGSEQYF.